Below are 14 T cell receptor beta chains sequenced from a single sample in a study of blood T cell repertoires in COVID-19. The assay was immunoSEQ multiplex PCR, and TCRdb's table has in-frame clones only and misses some. The sample has fewer than 350,000 clones; approximately 90% are singletons. Sample: PBMCs or T cells enriched from blood (not recorded which). These receptors came from a man in his forties or fifties who had been exposed to COVID-19.

V is TRBV4-3 and J is TRBJ1-2, with 7 bases lining up with TRBD1. There are 17 residues in the CDR3. CDR1 and CDR2 from the germline V gene are LGHNA and YSLEER. The V segment lost 0 bases and the J segment 2 bases; nucleotides outside the gene matches: 9. The CDR3 here is CASSQDQGVVLNYGYTF. CDR3 in DNA: TGCGCCAGCAGCCAAGATCAGGGGGTGGTTTTGAACTATGGCTACACCTTC.

This chain connects TRBV12-5 to TRBJ2-7; 8 bases fit TRBD1. Trimming took 5 bases from V and 3 from J; bases not matched to a gene: 6. CDR3 length equals 14 residues. Germline values: CDR1 LGHNT, CDR2 FRNRAP. CDR3 coding DNA: TGTGCTAGTGGTCCACCCGACAGGGGCTACGAGCAGTACTTC. It encodes CASGPPDRGYEQYF.

The rearrangement uses TRBV4-3 and TRBJ2-1; a possible D gene is TRBD1 (6 bases). Germline lookup yields CDR1 LGHNA and CDR2 YSLEER. CDR3 length: 16 residues. V lost 0 bases and J 2 bases, leaving 11 bases between the germline ends. CDR3 region: CASSQDRGPPYNEQFF. The DNA for the CDR3 is TGCGCCAGCAGCCAAGACAGGGGACCTCCCTACAATGAGCAGTTCTTC.

The chain joins TRBV10-1 to TRBJ2-7; maybe TRBD1 (5 bases). V was shortened by 4 bases and J by 1 base, with 8 bases between the two germline ends. CDR1 is WNHNN, CDR2 SYGVQD, per germline (reference sequence). The CDR3 consists of 13 residues. The CDR3 spells CASSATDSYEQYF. In DNA form, the CDR3 reads TGCGCCAGCAGTGCGACAGATTCCTACGAGCAGTACTTC.

This clone was observed a single time. The J gene is TRBJ2-5, the V gene TRBV6-5, with a tentative D call TRBD1 (7 bases). Germline V lookup: CDR1 MNHEY, CDR2 SVGAGI. V was pared by 7 bases and J by 2 bases, with 14 bases between. The CDR3 is 14 residues long. DNA for the CDR3: TGTGCCAGCACAGGAGGGGGCGGGCAAGAGACCCAGTACTTC. It codes for CASTGGGGQETQYF.

This clone was seen only a few times. The chain employs TRBV5-1 and TRBJ1-4; 8 nucleotides align to TRBD1. CDR3 length: 13 residues. The V and J ends lost 6 bases and 8 bases, in that order; junction bases with no gene match: 6. Germline CDR1 is SGHRS and CDR2 is YFSETQ. CDR3 region: CASTMGQEEKLFF. CDR3 DNA: TGCGCCAGCACCATGGGACAGGAAGAAAAACTGTTTTTT.

The J gene is TRBJ2-2, the V gene TRBV7-3; D is perhaps TRBD1 (5 bases). Trimming took 5 bases from V and 0 from J, leaving 10 bases between them. CDR3 length: 15 residues. Germline V gene data show CDR1 as SGHTA and CDR2 as FQGTGA. CDR3 nucleotides: TGTGCCAGCAGCCTAAGGGGCCCGAACACCGGGGAGCTGTTTTTT. This codes for CASSLRGPNTGELFF.

The rearrangement joins TRBV5-6 to TRBJ2-1; the D is unclear. CDR3 length equals 16 residues. V lost 1 base and J 0 bases, leaving 11 bases between the germline ends. CDR1 is SGHDT, CDR2 YYEEEE, per germline. The CDR3 DNA follows: TGTGCCAGCAGCTTGAGAAGACTTGACTCCTACAATGAGCAGTTCTTC. Protein sequence: CASSLRRLDSYNEQFF.

The CDR3 protein is CASSTQGALTEAFF. DNA for the CDR3: TGTGCCAGCAGTACACAGGGGGCTCTCACTGAAGCTTTCTTT. The chain uses TRBV6-5 and TRBJ1-1; TRBD1 aligns across 9 bases. The length of the CDR3 is 14 residues. J gave up 4 bases and V 5 bases, and 5 bases lay outside the gene matches. Germline-derived CDR1 and CDR2 are MNHEY and SVGAGI.

The rearrangement uses TRBV19 and TRBJ1-2; the D gene is possibly TRBD1 (6 bases). Germline V CDR1 and CDR2: LNHDA, SQIVND (reference sequence). Trimming shortened V by 3 bases and J by 8 bases, and 22 bases separated the two germline ends. The CDR3 has 16 amino acids. Here the CDR3 DNA reads TGTGCCAGTAGTATCTCCCTGGTGTACAGGGATAAAGGCTACACCTTC. Protein product: CASSISLVYRDKGYTF.

This sequence joins TRBV5-1 and TRBJ1-6; TRBD1 agrees at 9 bases. With 2 bases clipped from V and 7 bases from J, the junction kept 1 base outside the gene matches. CDR1 is SGHRS, CDR2 YFSETQ, per germline. CDR3 length: 14 residues. In DNA, the CDR3 is TGCGCCAGCAGCTTCGGACAGGGGAATTCACCCCTCCACTTT. Amino acid sequence: CASSFGQGNSPLHF.

This chain uses TRBV5-1 with TRBJ2-5; 8 bases fit TRBD2. The trim removed 0 bases at V and 2 bases at J, leaving 3 bases unmatched. There are 15 residues in the CDR3. Germline loops: CDR1 SGHRS, CDR2 YFSETQ. The CDR3 DNA is TGCGCCAGCAGCTTGGCTAGCGGGTTTCAAGAGACCCAGTACTTC. Protein: CASSLASGFQETQYF.

The chain combines TRBV7-2 with TRBJ2-3; D perhaps matches TRBD1 (7 bases). The germline V gene has CDR1 SGHTA and CDR2 FQGNSA. CDR3 length equals 15 residues. V was cut by 5 bases and J by 0 bases, with 12 bases left in between. DNA for the CDR3: TGTGCCAGCAGCAACAGGGGACTCAGCACAGATACGCAGTATTTT. Its translation: CASSNRGLSTDTQYF.

This clone was seen once. J is TRBJ2-3 and V is TRBV7-6; 7 bases map to TRBD2. Losses at the gene ends were 0 bases for V and 2 bases for J; bases not matched to a gene: 5. This CDR3 is 16 amino acids long. Germline CDR1 reads SGHVS; CDR2 reads FNYEAQ. The CDR3 spells CASSLAGTTVTDTQYF. The DNA of the CDR3 is TGTGCCAGCAGCTTAGCTGGGACTACCGTCACAGATACGCAGTATTTT. Drawing the rest from reference TRBV7-6 and TRBJ2-3, the complete variable domain is GAGVSQSPRYKVTKRGQDVALRCDPISGHVSLYWYRQALGQGPEFLTYFNYEAQQDKSGLPNDRFSAERPEGSISTLTIQRTEQRDSAMYRCASSLAGTTVTDTQYFGPGTRLTVL.